Below, 27 T cell receptor beta chains from the same sample are listed, as sequenced in a study of PD-L1 blockade in urothelial cancer (dated by TCRdb to the late 2010s). What the time point label conveys for this sample: peripheral blood 6 weeks after treatment start. Libraries came from the immunoSEQ multiplex PCR assay. TCRdb took over this immuneACCESS table, retaining in-frame rearrangements with V and J assigned. Such tables are incomplete; in checked studies, under half of the missing clones stem from an unresolved V gene, and the remainder is unexplained. This sample lists some 120,000 clones; around 86% were detected once. In total, the top ten clones hold 2.4% of the sample. This sample comprised PBMCs, obtained around atezolizumab (anti-PD-L1) treatment. These receptors all stem from a man in his fifties or sixties with urothelial cancer.

V is TRBV2 and J is TRBJ1-1; 7 bases fit TRBD1. Trimming took 5 bases from V and 4 from J; bases not matched to a gene: 13. Germline CDR1 SNHLY, CDR2 FYNNEI. The CDR3 sequence is 16 residues long. The CDR3: CASSIDSRRGSTEAFF. CDR3 coding DNA: TGTGCCAGCAGTATAGATAGCCGCAGGGGGAGCACTGAAGCTTTCTTT.

The gene calls are TRBV5-1 and TRBJ2-2; D gene unclear. Germline values: CDR1 SGHRS, CDR2 YFSETQ. The V end lost 4 bases, the J end lost 6 bases, and 4 bases lay between the germline ends. CDR3 length equals 11 residues. CDR3 coding DNA: TGCGCCAGCAGCAGCCCCGGGGAGCTGTTTTTT. Translated: CASSSPGELFF.

The chain employs TRBV19 and TRBJ1-1; 10 bases are a match to TRBD1. CDR1 and CDR2 (germline): LNHDA, SQIVND (reference sequence). This CDR3 comprises 14 residues. The ends lost 4 bases at V and 4 bases at J; junction bases unmatched: 3. CDR3 coding DNA: TGTGCCAGTAGTAGACAGGGGGCGGGCACTGAAGCTTTCTTT. This encodes CASSRQGAGTEAFF.

The chain joins TRBV9 to TRBJ2-1, with TRBD1 as a possible D gene (5 bases). The CDR3 runs 15 residues. The V gene lost 0 bases and the J gene lost 2 bases, with 9 bases spanning the gap. Germline V gene lookup returns CDR1 SGDLS and CDR2 YYNGEE. The CDR3: CASSVGQGPYNEQFF. CDR3 DNA: TGTGCCAGCAGCGTAGGTCAGGGCCCCTACAATGAGCAGTTCTTC.

The chain employs TRBV11-2 and TRBJ2-1, with 15 bases that match TRBD2. V trimming: 5 bases; J trimming: 6 bases; junction bases outside the gene matches: 11. This CDR3 contains 18 residues. The germline gives CDR1 SGHAT, CDR2 FQNNGV. The CDR3 coding sequence is TGTGCCAGCAGCCCGGGACTAGCGGGAGGAGGGAGTTCCAATGAGCAGTTCTTC. It specifies CASSPGLAGGGSSNEQFF. Variable domain in full (rest from reference TRBV11-2 and TRBJ2-1): EAGVAQSPRYKIIEKRQSVAFWCNPISGHATLYWYQQILGQGPKLLIQFQNNGVVDDSQLPKDRFSAERLKGVDSTLKIQPAKLEDSAVYLCASSPGLAGGGSSNEQFFGPGTRLTVL.

CDR3 amino acids: CASSQVAVTGNQPQHF. The CDR3 bases are TGCGCCAGCAGCCAAGTAGCCGTTACGGGCAATCAGCCCCAGCATTTT. The V gene is TRBV4-1, the J gene TRBJ1-5; D uncertain. Germline V gene sequence: CDR1 MGHRA, CDR2 YSYEKL. V lost 1 base to trimming and J lost 2 bases, with 12 bases between them. The length of the CDR3 is 16 residues.

This chain links TRBV9 with TRBJ2-7, with TRBD1 matching over 12 bases. The CDR3 is made up of 16 amino acids. The germline V gene has CDR1 SGDLS and CDR2 YYNGEE. Losses at the gene ends were 3 bases for V and 4 bases for J; bases not matched to a gene: 8. In nucleotides, the CDR3 is TGTGCCAGCAGCGCTCCCGGGACAGGGGGCGTTTACGAGCAGTACTTC. Protein product: CASSAPGTGGVYEQYF.

The rearrangement links TRBV28 to TRBJ2-5; 7 positions agree with TRBD1. Germline lookup yields CDR1 MDHEN and CDR2 SYDVKM. There are 14 residues in the CDR3. J was trimmed by 3 bases and V by 3 bases; bases with no gene match: 4. CDR3 sequence: CASSFATGEETQYF. DNA of the CDR3: TGTGCCAGCAGTTTTGCAACAGGGGAAGAGACCCAGTACTTC.

V is TRBV4-1 and J is TRBJ2-7; maybe TRBD1 (6 bases). The V and J ends lost 2 bases and 1 base respectively, with 12 bases between them. Per germline, CDR1 MGHRA and CDR2 YSYEKL. CDR3 length: 15 residues. The CDR3 DNA sequence: TGCGCCAGCAGCCAAAGCCGGACAGAATCCTACGAGCAGTACTTC. Its protein is CASSQSRTESYEQYF.

This chain connects TRBV6-1 to TRBJ2-7; D remains unclear. This CDR3 region has 13 residues. The germline CDR1 and CDR2 sequences are MNHNS and SASEGT. V was trimmed by 0 bases and J by 4 bases, leaving 7 bases between them. The CDR3 spells CASSEASVYEQYF. In DNA, the CDR3 is TGTGCCAGCAGTGAAGCTAGTGTATACGAGCAGTACTTC.

V usage is TRBV4-1 and J usage is TRBJ2-7; maybe TRBD2 (7 bases). Looked up from germline, CDR1 is MGHRA and CDR2 is YSYEKL. The CDR3 totals 16 residues. V was pared by 3 bases and J by 6 bases, with 21 bases between. In DNA form, the CDR3 reads TGCGCCAGCAGCCACTATAGGGGGAGGGCCCTCGGCGAGCAGTACTTC. It translates to CASSHYRGRALGEQYF.

V gene TRBV11-2 combines with J gene TRBJ2-2; 12 bases are a match to TRBD2. The CDR3 is 17 amino acids. With V trimmed by 1 base and J by 3 bases, 3 bases remained unmatched. Germline CDR1 reads SGHAT; CDR2 reads FQNNGV. CDR3 coding DNA: TGTGCCAGCAGCTTAGCACTAGCGGGAGGTGACACCGGGGAGCTGTTTTTT. Residues: CASSLALAGGDTGELFF.

The chain uses TRBV18 and TRBJ2-2; 9 bases map to TRBD1. This CDR3 comprises 15 residues. The germline V gene encodes CDR1 KGHSH and CDR2 LQKENI. Losses at the gene ends were 4 bases for V and 4 bases for J; bases not matched to a gene: 4. The CDR3 loop reads CASSLQGAPTGELFF. CDR3 sequence (DNA): TGTGCCAGCTCACTACAGGGGGCGCCCACCGGGGAGCTGTTTTTT. Looking up the rest from reference TRBV18 and TRBJ2-2 gives the full variable domain: NAGVMQNPRHLVRRRGQEARLRCSPMKGHSHVYWYRQLPEEGLKFMVYLQKENIIDESGMPKERFSAEFPKEGPSILRIQQVVRGDSAAYFCASSLQGAPTGELFFGEGSRLTVL.

This rearrangement joins TRBV21-1 to TRBJ2-5; the table's D call, TRBD2, was not checked against the DNA. TRBV21-1 is assigned pseudogene status. The CDR3 has 18 amino acids. CDR3 in amino acids: CASRILDIGGRAQETQYF. As DNA, the CDR3 is TGTGCCAGCAGGATCTTGGATATCGGCGGGAGGGCCCAAGAGACCCAGTACTTC.

In its sample, this clone was seen once. This rearrangement joins TRBV5-1 to TRBJ2-3, with D unresolved. Germline lookup yields CDR1 SGHRS and CDR2 YFSETQ. Trimming removed 5 bases from V and 0 bases from J, with 7 bases in between. This CDR3 contains 13 residues. CDR3 region: CASSSSSTDTQYF. The CDR3 DNA reads TGCGCCAGCAGTTCGTCTAGCACAGATACGCAGTATTTT.

The chain recombines TRBV18 with TRBJ2-1; no definite D call. The CDR3 consists of 16 residues. The V and J ends lost 1 base and 6 bases respectively, with 16 bases between them. CDR1 and CDR2 (germline): KGHSH, LQKENI. The CDR3 sequence: CASSPRNQELGNEQFF. CDR3 DNA sequence: TGTGCCAGCTCACCACGGAATCAGGAATTAGGCAATGAGCAGTTCTTC.

The chain employs TRBV6-5 and TRBJ1-2; D possibly corresponds to TRBD1 (5 bases). V dropped 7 bases and J dropped 8 bases, with 11 bases sitting between them. CDR1 is MNHEY and CDR2 is SVGAGI in the germline V gene. The CDR3 extends over 11 amino acids. The CDR3 is CASTWGGGYTF. The CDR3 nucleotides are TGTGCCAGCACCTGGGGGGGAGGCTACACCTTC.

The rearrangement links TRBV15 to TRBJ2-1, with 10 bases matching TRBD1. The J segment lost 3 bases and the V segment lost 4 bases, leaving 3 bases of the junction unmatched. CDR1 is LNHNV and CDR2 is YYDKDF in the germline V gene (reference sequence). The CDR3 length is 15 residues. The CDR3 here is CATSTRDRGYNEQFF. The CDR3 coding sequence is TGTGCCACCAGCACCCGGGACAGGGGCTACAATGAGCAGTTCTTC.

This chain connects TRBV28 to TRBJ2-3, with D perhaps matching TRBD1 (5 bases). Germline CDR1 reads MDHEN; CDR2 reads SYDVKM. V shed 5 bases and J shed 2 bases, with 14 bases lying between them. CDR3 size: 15 residues. The DNA of the CDR3 is TGTGCCAGCAGTCCCTCTGGGGCAGCCACAGATACGCAGTATTTT. Translating gives CASSPSGAATDTQYF. The full variable domain, in which reference TRBV28 and TRBJ2-3 provide the parts outside the CDR3, is DVKVTQSSRYLVKRTGEKVFLECVQDMDHENMFWYRQDPGLGLRLIYFSYDVKMKEKGDIPEGYSVSREKKERFSLILESASTNQTSMYLCASSPSGAATDTQYFGPGTRLTVL.

This clone was seen more than once but under ten times. The chain employs TRBV7-6 and TRBJ1-1; 7 bases are a match to TRBD1. The CDR3 has 13 amino acids. Losses at the gene ends were 5 bases for V and 1 base for J; bases not matched to a gene: 1. CDR1 is SGHVS and CDR2 is FNYEAQ in the germline V gene. CDR3 nucleotide sequence: TGTGCCAGCAGCCGGACAGGGAACACTGAAGCTTTCTTT. This sequence encodes CASSRTGNTEAFF.

The chain has TRBV19 and TRBJ2-7; 9 nucleotides agree with TRBD2. The CDR3 sequence is 15 residues long. J lost 6 bases, V lost 5 bases, and 11 bases had no gene match. Germline V gene sequence: CDR1 LNHDA, CDR2 SQIVND (reference sequence). The CDR3: CASSSEAGGPSEQYF. The CDR3, as DNA: TGTGCCAGTAGTTCTGAGGCGGGAGGGCCATCCGAGCAGTACTTC.

The V gene is TRBV9, the J gene TRBJ1-2; 11 bases align to TRBD1. The CDR3 sequence is 16 residues long. V gave up 4 bases and J gave up 4 bases; unmatched junction bases: 9. Germline V gives CDR1 SGDLS, CDR2 YYNGEE. The CDR3 here is CASSKTGQGAAYGYTF. CDR3 nucleotides: TGTGCCAGCAGCAAGACAGGACAGGGGGCGGCCTATGGCTACACCTTC. The variable domain in full, with the rest retrieved from reference TRBV9 and TRBJ1-2, is DSGVTQTPKHLITATGQRVTLRCSPRSGDLSVYWYQQSLDQGLQFLIQYYNGEERAKGNILERFSAQQFPDLHSELNLSSLELGDSALYFCASSKTGQGAAYGYTFGSGTRLTVV.

The chain carries TRBV5-1 and TRBJ2-3; a weak D match, TRBD1 (5 bases). Per germline, CDR1 SGHRS and CDR2 YFSETQ. V lost 1 base, J lost 0 bases, and 6 bases lay in between. The CDR3 has 14 amino acids. CDR3 DNA: TGCGCCAGCAGCTTGAAGGGGAGCACAGATACGCAGTATTTT. Translated, it gives CASSLKGSTDTQYF.

This chain joins TRBV12-5 and TRBJ2-2; D unresolved. Germline lookup yields CDR1 LGHNT and CDR2 FRNRAP. The CDR3 consists of 13 residues. V was cut by 1 base and J by 6 bases, with 6 bases left in between. Written as DNA, the CDR3 is TGTGCTAGTGGTTTGGGAGTCCCCGGGGAGCTGTTTTTT. Protein product: CASGLGVPGELFF.

V usage is TRBV7-2 and J usage is TRBJ1-4; D is possibly TRBD1 (5 bases). The V gene lost 5 bases and the J gene lost 7 bases, with 14 bases spanning the gap. The germline CDR1 and CDR2 sequences are SGHTA and FQGNSA. The CDR3 length is 14 residues. The CDR3: CASSPGGKVEKLFF. CDR3 in DNA: TGTGCCAGCAGCCCGGGGGGAAAGGTTGAAAAACTGTTTTTT.

The rearrangement uses TRBV19 and TRBJ2-6; TRBD2 might be the D (6 bases). The germline CDR1 and CDR2 sequences are LNHDA and SQIVND (reference sequence). V lost 4 bases, J lost 0 bases, and 19 bases lay in between. The CDR3 runs 19 residues. The CDR3 here is CASSTRRVRKSSGANVLTF. For the CDR3, the DNA is TGTGCCAGTAGTACGCGGAGGGTCCGGAAGAGCTCTGGGGCCAACGTCCTGACTTTC.

The V call is TRBV19, the J call TRBJ2-2; 8 bases match TRBD2. J gave up 6 bases and V 5 bases, and 8 bases lay outside the gene matches. Germline V lookup: CDR1 LNHDA, CDR2 SQIVND (reference sequence). The CDR3 spans 15 residues. This chain's CDR3 is CASSPTSGASGELFF. The CDR3 bases are TGTGCCAGTAGTCCAACTAGCGGAGCCTCCGGGGAGCTGTTTTTT.